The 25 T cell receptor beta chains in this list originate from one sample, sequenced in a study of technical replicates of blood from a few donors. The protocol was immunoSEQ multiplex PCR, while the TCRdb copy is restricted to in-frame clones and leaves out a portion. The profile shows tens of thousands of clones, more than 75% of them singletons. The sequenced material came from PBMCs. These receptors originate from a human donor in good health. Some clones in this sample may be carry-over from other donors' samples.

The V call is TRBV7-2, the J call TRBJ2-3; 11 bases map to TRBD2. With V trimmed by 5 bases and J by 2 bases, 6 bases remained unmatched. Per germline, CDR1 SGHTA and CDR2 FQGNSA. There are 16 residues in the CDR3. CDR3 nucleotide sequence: TGTGCCAGCAGCGCTAGCGGGAGGATGAACACAGATACGCAGTATTTT. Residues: CASSASGRMNTDTQYF.

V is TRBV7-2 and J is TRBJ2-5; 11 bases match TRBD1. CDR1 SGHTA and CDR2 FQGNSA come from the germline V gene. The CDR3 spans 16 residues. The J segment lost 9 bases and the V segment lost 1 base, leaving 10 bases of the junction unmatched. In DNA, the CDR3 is TGTGCCAGCAGCTTAGACCCTCGGACAGGGGGCTCCGCCCAGTACTTC. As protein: CASSLDPRTGGSAQYF.

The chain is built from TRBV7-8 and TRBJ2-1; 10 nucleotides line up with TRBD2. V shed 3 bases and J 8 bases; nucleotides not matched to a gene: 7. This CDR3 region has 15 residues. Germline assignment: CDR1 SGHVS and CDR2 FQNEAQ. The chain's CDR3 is CASSFSSGSWDEQFF. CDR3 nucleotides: TGTGCCAGCAGCTTTTCTAGCGGGAGCTGGGATGAGCAGTTCTTC.

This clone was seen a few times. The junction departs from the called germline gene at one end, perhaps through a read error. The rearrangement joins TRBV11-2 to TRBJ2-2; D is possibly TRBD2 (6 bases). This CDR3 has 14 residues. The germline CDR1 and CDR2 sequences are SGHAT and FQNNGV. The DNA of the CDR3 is TGTGCCGGCAGCGGGCCAGCGAACACCGGGGAGCTGTTTTTT. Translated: CAGSGPANTGELFF.

The CDR3 reads CASSLDFQPQHF. In DNA form, the CDR3 reads TGTGCCAGCAGCTTAGACTTTCAGCCCCAGCATTTT. The gene calls are TRBV7-8 and TRBJ1-5; D is ambiguous. Germline V CDR1 and CDR2: SGHVS, FQNEAQ. The V and J ends lost 1 base and 6 bases respectively, with 4 bases between them. This CDR3 is built from 12 residues.

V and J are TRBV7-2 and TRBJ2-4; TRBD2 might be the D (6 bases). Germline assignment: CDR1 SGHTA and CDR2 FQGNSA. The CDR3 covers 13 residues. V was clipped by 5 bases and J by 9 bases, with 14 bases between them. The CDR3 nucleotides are TGTGCCAGCAGCCGCGGGGAATTCGGCATTCAGTACTTC. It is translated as CASSRGEFGIQYF.

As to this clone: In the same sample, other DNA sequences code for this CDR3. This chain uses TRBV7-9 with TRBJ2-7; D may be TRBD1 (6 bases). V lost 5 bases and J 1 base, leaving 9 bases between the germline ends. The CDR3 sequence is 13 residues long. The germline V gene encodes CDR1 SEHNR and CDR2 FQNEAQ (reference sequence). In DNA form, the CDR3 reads TGTGCCAGCAGCCCAACAGGGTCCTACGAGCAGTACTTC. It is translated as CASSPTGSYEQYF.

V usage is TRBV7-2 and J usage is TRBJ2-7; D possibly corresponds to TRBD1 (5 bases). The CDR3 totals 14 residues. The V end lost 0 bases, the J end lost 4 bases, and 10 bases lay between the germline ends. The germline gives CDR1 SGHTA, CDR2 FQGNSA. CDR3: CASSLARQSYEQYF. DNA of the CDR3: TGTGCCAGCAGCTTAGCAAGACAGAGTTACGAGCAGTACTTC. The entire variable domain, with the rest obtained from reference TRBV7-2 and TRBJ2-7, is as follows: GAGVSQSPSNKVTEKGKDVELRCDPISGHTALYWYRQSLGQGLEFLIYFQGNSAPDKSGLPSDRFSAERTGGSVSTLTIQRTQQEDSAVYLCASSLARQSYEQYFGPGTRLTVT.

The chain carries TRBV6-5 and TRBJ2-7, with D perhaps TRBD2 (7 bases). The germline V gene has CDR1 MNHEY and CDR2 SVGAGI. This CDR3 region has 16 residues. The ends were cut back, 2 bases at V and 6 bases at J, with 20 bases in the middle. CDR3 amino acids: CASSYRSRGASREQYF. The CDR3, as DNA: TGTGCCAGCAGTTACAGAAGTCGGGGGGCGTCCCGCGAGCAGTACTTC.

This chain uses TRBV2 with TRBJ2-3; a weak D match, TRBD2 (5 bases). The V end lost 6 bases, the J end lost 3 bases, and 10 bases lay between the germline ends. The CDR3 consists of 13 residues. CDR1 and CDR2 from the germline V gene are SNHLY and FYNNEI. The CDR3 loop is CASRGLGTDTQYF. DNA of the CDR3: TGTGCCAGCAGAGGACTGGGGACAGATACGCAGTATTTT.

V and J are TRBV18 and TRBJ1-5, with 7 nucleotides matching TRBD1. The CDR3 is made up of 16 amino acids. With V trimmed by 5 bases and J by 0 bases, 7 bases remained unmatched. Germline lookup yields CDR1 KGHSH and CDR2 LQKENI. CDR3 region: CASSMGQTNSNQPQHF. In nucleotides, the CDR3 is TGTGCCAGCTCAATGGGACAGACTAATAGCAATCAGCCCCAGCATTTT.

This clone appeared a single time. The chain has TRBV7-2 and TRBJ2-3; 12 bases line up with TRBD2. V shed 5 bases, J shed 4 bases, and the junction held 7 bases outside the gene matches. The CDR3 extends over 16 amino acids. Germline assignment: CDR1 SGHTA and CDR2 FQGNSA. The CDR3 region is CASSVSGLAGSDTQYF. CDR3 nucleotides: TGTGCCAGCAGCGTAAGCGGACTAGCGGGATCAGATACGCAGTATTTT.

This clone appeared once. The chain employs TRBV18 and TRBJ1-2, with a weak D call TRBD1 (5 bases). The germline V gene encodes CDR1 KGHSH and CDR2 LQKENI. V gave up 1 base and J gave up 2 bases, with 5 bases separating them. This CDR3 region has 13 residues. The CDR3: CASSPRQNYGYTF. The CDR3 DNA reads TGTGCCAGCTCACCACGACAGAACTATGGCTACACCTTC. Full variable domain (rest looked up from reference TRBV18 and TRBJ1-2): NAGVMQNPRHLVRRRGQEARLRCSPMKGHSHVYWYRQLPEEGLKFMVYLQKENIIDESGMPKERFSAEFPKEGPSILRIQQVVRGDSAAYFCASSPRQNYGYTFGSGTRLTVV.

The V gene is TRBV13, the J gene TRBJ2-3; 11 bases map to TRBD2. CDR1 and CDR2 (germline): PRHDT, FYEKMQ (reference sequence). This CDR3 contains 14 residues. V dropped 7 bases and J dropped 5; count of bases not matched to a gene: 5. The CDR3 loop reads CASTPGLAGDTQYF. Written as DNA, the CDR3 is TGTGCCAGCACCCCCGGACTAGCGGGAGATACGCAGTATTTT.

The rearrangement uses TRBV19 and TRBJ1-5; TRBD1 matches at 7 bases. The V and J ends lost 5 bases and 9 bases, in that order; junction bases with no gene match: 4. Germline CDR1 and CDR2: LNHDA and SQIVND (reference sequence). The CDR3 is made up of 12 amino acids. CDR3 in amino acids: CASSVQGGPQHF. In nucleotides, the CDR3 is TGTGCCAGTAGTGTCCAGGGGGGGCCCCAGCATTTT.

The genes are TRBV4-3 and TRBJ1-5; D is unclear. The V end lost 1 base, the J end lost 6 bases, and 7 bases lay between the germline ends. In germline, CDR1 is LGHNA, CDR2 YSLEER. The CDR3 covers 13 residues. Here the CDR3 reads CASSQAEGQPQHF. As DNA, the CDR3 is TGCGCCAGCAGCCAAGCAGAGGGTCAGCCCCAGCATTTT.

CDR3 coding DNA: TGTGCCAGCACCGACGGGGGGGTCGAGCAGTACTTC. As protein: CASTDGGVEQYF. This chain uses TRBV5-8 with TRBJ2-7, with 8 positions matching TRBD2. The CDR3 is 12 amino acids. V lost 6 bases to trimming and J lost 6 bases; unmatched junction nucleotides: 5. CDR1 is SGHTS, CDR2 YDEGEE, per germline.

The CDR3 coding sequence is TGTGCCAGCAGCCGGACAGATAACTATGGCTACACCTTC. Its translation: CASSRTDNYGYTF. The rearrangement uses TRBV7-8 and TRBJ1-2, with D possibly matching TRBD1 (6 bases). The CDR3 spans 13 residues. V shed 5 bases and J shed 1 base, with 8 bases lying between them. Germline CDR1 is SGHVS and CDR2 is FQNEAQ.

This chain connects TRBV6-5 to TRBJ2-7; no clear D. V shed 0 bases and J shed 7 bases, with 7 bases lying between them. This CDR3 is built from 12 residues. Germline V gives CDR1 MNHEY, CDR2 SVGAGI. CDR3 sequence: CASSYSSGEQYF. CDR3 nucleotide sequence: TGTGCCAGCAGTTACTCTTCGGGTGAGCAGTACTTC.

The CDR3 DNA follows: TGCAGCGTCACCTCACAGGGGACGGTGGACACCTTC. Translated, it gives CSVTSQGTVDTF. This chain uses TRBV29-1 with TRBJ1-2, with 7 bases fitting TRBD1. Germline CDR1 and CDR2: SQVTM and ANQGSEA. Germline trimming cut 6 bases from V and 12 bases from J; bases unmatched to any gene: 13. The CDR3 length is 12 residues.

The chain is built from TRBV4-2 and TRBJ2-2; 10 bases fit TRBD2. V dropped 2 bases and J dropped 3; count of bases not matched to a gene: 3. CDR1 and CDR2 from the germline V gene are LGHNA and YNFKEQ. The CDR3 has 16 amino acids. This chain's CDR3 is CASSQKTSGHTGELFF. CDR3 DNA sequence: TGTGCCAGCAGCCAAAAGACTAGCGGGCACACCGGGGAGCTGTTTTTT.

CDR3 protein: CASSHSLELGSSRQYF. As DNA, the CDR3 is TGCGCCAGCAGCCACTCCCTAGAACTGGGGAGTTCGAGGCAGTACTTC. The V gene is TRBV4-3, the J gene TRBJ2-7, with D perhaps matching TRBD2 (5 bases). The CDR3 covers 16 residues. The germline V gene encodes CDR1 LGHNA and CDR2 YSLEER. The ends were cut back, 3 bases at V and 9 bases at J, with 24 bases in the middle.

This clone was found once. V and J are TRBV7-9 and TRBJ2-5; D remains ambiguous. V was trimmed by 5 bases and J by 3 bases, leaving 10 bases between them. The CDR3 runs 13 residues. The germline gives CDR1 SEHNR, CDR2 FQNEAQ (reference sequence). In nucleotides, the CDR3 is TGTGCCAGCAGCACTTCGCCGGAAGAGACCCAGTACTTC. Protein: CASSTSPEETQYF.

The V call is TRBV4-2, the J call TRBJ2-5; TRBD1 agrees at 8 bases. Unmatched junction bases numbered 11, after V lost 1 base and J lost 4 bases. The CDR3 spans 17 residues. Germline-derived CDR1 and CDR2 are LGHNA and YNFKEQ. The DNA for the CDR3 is TGTGCCAGCAGCCAAGCCGATAGAGGACAGGGAGGAGAGACCCAGTACTTC. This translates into CASSQADRGQGGETQYF.

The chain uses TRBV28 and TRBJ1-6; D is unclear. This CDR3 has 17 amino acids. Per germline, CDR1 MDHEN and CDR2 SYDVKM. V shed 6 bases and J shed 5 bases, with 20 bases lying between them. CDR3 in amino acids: CASRARRIVSNNSPLHF. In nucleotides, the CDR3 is TGTGCCAGCAGGGCCCGGCGGATTGTCTCAAATAATTCACCCCTCCACTTT.